This T cell receptor (beta chain) was found in a study of human T cells and chemical hapten exposure. Study details: Scalp application of diphenylcyclopropenone was performed weekly in patients across the entire roughly 23-week study. Study findings and constraints: DPC sensitization left the count of TCRs above 1 in 1000 unchanged.

With respect to this clonotype: Its specificity is unknown.

TCRdb independently ran MiXCR on the RACE reads; one entry per CDR3 protein. This repertoire shows approximately 120,000 distinct CDR3 sequences, approximately 8.8% found once; its top ten account for 2.5% to 3.5%. The CDR3 is made up of 16 amino acids. CDR1 and CDR2 (germline): LGHNA, YSLEER. Trimming shortened V by 0 bases and J by 3 bases, and 12 bases separated the two germline ends. As to time point: patch test 2, 6 weeks after DPC sensitization. The treatment was: therapeutic diphenylcyclopropenone sensitization with weekly scalp DPC. This sample comprised whole blood, obtained in connection with sensitization to the hapten diphenylcyclopropenone (DPC). This chain links TRBV4-3 with TRBJ2-1; the D gene is possibly TRBD2 (6 bases). The sequence came from a woman aged 40-49 years with alopecia areata. Some clones in this sample may be carry-over from other donors' samples. The CDR3 sequence is CASSQDGTSHYNEQFF. The CDR3 DNA follows: TGCGCCAGCAGCCAAGATGGTACTAGCCACTACAATGAGCAGTTCTTC.